This record looks at one T cell receptor beta chain sequence and its context. This clonotype was seen a few times. Its recognized antigen is unknown. One end of the junction fails to match germline, which may point to a read error. The germline V gene yields MNHNS for CDR1 and SASEGT for CDR2. The CDR3 covers 13 residues, taking in both the cysteine and the phenylalanine. Only CDR3 DNA is held: 39 bases, read in frame from base 1. This entry is derived from a study of blood T cells in healthy people across ages (dated by TCRdb to between 2015 and 2017). In the study overall: In model experiments, template switching captured about one uniquely barcoded TCR beta cDNA molecule for every two T cells. Age-related changes in TCR beta repertoire diversity were measured in the study by deep sequencing normalized with unique cDNA molecular identifiers. Donors were grouped into four age groups: young (average roughly 15 years), middle-aged (39), aged (around 60) and long-lived (about 90). For two donors (one aged 18 to 30 and one aged 80 or older), the study analyzed two additional independent replicas of 1 million unique cDNA reads from the same blood draw. Paper-wide results and their limitations: Observed TCR beta diversity per million T cells fell roughly linearly with age, and a significant reduction was already apparent by age roughly 40. Because profiling used bulk unsorted PBMCs, naive and antigen-experienced compartments could not be compared conclusively. Because donor CMV infection status was unknown, age-related changes in expanded clonotypes were potentially confounded. Estimates of total diversity based on one million sequenced T cells were regarded as lower bounds and as underestimates. Compared with the aged group, the long-lived group had more naive CD4+ T cells, fewer expanded clones and increased TCR diversity, suggesting age selection. Observed TCR beta diversity correlated strongly with the percentage of naive T cells measured by flow cytometry.

Systemically healthy Caucasian individuals from Russia, approximately 39 in total and aged roughly 6 to 100 years, were included as donors. Each donor gave about 10 milliliters of peripheral blood, drawn into EDTA-treated Vacutainer tubes. PBMCs were isolated by Ficoll-Paque density-gradient centrifugation, with at least 6 million obtained per sample. Trizol reagent was used to extract total RNA from PBMCs, with at least 6 micrograms per sample. For every donor, an aliquot of PBMCs went through flow cytometry to measure the percentages of naive CD45RAhigh/CD27high T cells. Library creation used 5' RACE. Sequencing was carried out with an Illumina HiSeq 2500. A second PCR of roughly 6 to 11 cycles was run with a J-beta primer mix and a sample-barcoded 5' primer. A unique molecular identifier was introduced onto each TCR beta cDNA molecule by a template-switch 5' adaptor carrying 12 random nucleotides. At least 3 million CDR3-containing paired-end reads were obtained from each sample. First-strand cDNA synthesis was performed from all RNA using the Mint cDNA synthesis kit, with priming by a TRBC-specific oligonucleotide. Following uracil-DNA glycosylase treatment, all cDNA underwent a first 18-cycle PCR with the universal primers M1SS and BC2_uni_R. In the paper's pipeline: Normalization of each sample was performed by random selection of 1 million high-quality reads, each carrying a distinct molecular identifier. Reads sharing molecular identifiers were discarded rather than binned into consensus sequences. MiTCR, set to a Q25 quality threshold and the strictest error-elimination algorithm, was used for CDR3 identification, clonotype clustering and error correction. Lower-bound total TCR beta diversity was estimated with a nonparametric unseen species model using Euler transformation. TCRdb reanalyzed the raw reads on its own, using fastp at Q25 for trimming and MiXCR for clone calling, and kept in-frame beta chains. Rows matching on CDR3 protein sequence are summarized as one entry with the most common DNA and genes. The V and J calls were determined by TCRdb, not by the authors. The table for this sample lists hundreds of thousands of distinct CDR3 sequences; about 24% of them were counted only once. The top ten hold under 9% of the sample.

This sample was also put to use in a study of T cells of mothers and their children. As the second publication notes: Donors were nine systemically healthy Caucasian individuals: three mothers and their six children. cDNA synthesis consumed the entire amount of extracted RNA, loaded at about 1.6 ug RNA in each 15 ul reaction. In the second PCR, the M1S primer introduced both the sample barcodes and 2-4 random nucleotides. More than 8 million TCR beta CDR3 reads were obtained from each mother, and several million reads were obtained from each child. Thymic selection similarly shapes TCR recombination output in related and unrelated pairs, with minor effect from inherited differences. Related mother-child pairs always showed normalized repertoire overlap that was slightly higher than in unrelated mother-child pairs, though the difference was never significant. No persistent microchimeric T cell clones were found, with a detection sensitivity of approximately 100 clones per million clonotypes. To look for features that set related mother-child pairs apart from unrelated individuals, the researchers ran deep NGS to compare the TCR beta repertoires of mothers and children. On average, the children were approximately 11 +/- 4 years old, while the mothers were approximately 41 +/- 4 years old. After adapters were ligated using NEBNext reagents, the libraries underwent 100+100 nt paired-end sequencing on an Illumina HiSeq 2000. To prevent cross-contamination, the mother and child libraries were prepared one month apart and sequenced in separate runs. For each donor, somewhere between about 450,000 and 2,200,000 distinct TCR beta clonotypes were identified. Naive TCR beta clonotypes were estimated from low-frequency clonotypes matched to each donor's FACS-determined naive share, without sorting.

The rearranged chain carries TRBV6-1 and TRBJ1-4; there is no confident call for the D gene. The receptor was derived from a boy younger than 18 in good health. The sequencing sample was made of blood. The DNA is as follows: TGTGCCAGCAGTGATACCGGTAATGAAAAACTGGTTTTT. Its translation reads: CASSDTGNEKLVF.